The 2 T cell receptor beta chains below were found in one sample sequenced in a study of shared clonotypes between healthy human individuals. Sequencing used immunoSEQ multiplex PCR; TCRdb keeps in-frame clones, though not all of them. The table records 1,100,000 or so clones, around 82% of them present only once. The sample was memory CD4+ T cells from PBMCs. Described subset: CD45RA-negative fraction. Receptor source: a man aged 18 to 30 in good health. Some clones in this sample may be carry-over from other donors' samples.

The gene calls are TRBV2 and TRBJ1-4, with 7 bases lining up with TRBD1. The length of the CDR3 is 14 residues. From germline, CDR1 is SNHLY and CDR2 FYNNEI. Unmatched junction bases numbered 9, after V lost 7 bases and J lost 7 bases. This chain's CDR3 is CASIRDRGSEKLFF. The DNA of the CDR3 is TGTGCCAGCATCAGGGACAGAGGGAGTGAAAAACTGTTTTTT.

This chain links TRBV5-1 with TRBJ2-1, with D unclear. The CDR3 sequence is 15 residues long. CDR1 is SGHRS and CDR2 is YFSETQ in the germline V gene. Trimming shortened V by 0 bases and J by 0 bases, and 7 bases separated the two germline ends. CDR3 coding DNA: TGCGCCAGCAGCTTGGTATCAGCCTCCTACAATGAGCAGTTCTTC. It specifies CASSLVSASYNEQFF. The variable domain in full, with the rest retrieved from reference TRBV5-1 and TRBJ2-1, is KAGVTQTPRYLIKTRGQQVTLSCSPISGHRSVSWYQQTPGQGLQFLFEYFSETQRNKGNFPGRFSGRQFSNSRSEMNVSTLELGDSALYLCASSLVSASYNEQFFGPGTRLTVL.